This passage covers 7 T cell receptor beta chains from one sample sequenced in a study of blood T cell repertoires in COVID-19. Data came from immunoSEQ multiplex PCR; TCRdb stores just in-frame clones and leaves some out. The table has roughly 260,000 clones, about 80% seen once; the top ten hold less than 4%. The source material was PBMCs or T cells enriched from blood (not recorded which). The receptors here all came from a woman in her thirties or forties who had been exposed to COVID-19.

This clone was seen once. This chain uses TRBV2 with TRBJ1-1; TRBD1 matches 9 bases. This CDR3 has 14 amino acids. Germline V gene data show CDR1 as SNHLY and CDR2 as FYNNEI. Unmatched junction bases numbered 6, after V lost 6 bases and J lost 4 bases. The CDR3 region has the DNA TGTGCCAGCAGGGAACAGGGGGCGAGCACTGAAGCTTTCTTT. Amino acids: CASREQGASTEAFF. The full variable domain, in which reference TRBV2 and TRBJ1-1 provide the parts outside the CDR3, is EPEVTQTPSHQVTQMGQEVILRCVPISNHLYFYWYRQILGQKVEFLVSFYNNEISEKSEIFDDQFSVERPDGSNFTLKIRSTKLEDSAMYFCASREQGASTEAFFGQGTRLTVV.

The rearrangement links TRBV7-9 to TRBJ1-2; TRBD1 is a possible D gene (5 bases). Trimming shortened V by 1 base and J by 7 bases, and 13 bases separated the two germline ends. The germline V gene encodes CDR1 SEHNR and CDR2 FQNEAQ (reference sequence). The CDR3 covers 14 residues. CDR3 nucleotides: TGTGCCAGCAGCTTAGGATCCCAGGGAACTGGCTACACCTTC. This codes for CASSLGSQGTGYTF.

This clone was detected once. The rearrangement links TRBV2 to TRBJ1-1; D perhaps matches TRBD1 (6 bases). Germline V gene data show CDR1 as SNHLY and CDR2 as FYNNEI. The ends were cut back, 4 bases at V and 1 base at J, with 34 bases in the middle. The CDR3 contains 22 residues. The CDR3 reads CASSVDPKQERVPGQWNTEAFF. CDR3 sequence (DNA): TGTGCCAGCAGTGTAGATCCGAAACAAGAACGAGTCCCGGGACAATGGAACACTGAAGCTTTCTTT.

The CDR3 sequence: CASSPLGGGTLYGYTF. The CDR3 nucleotides are TGCGCCAGCAGCCCCCTCGGTGGGGGGACGCTCTATGGCTACACCTTC. The rearrangement uses TRBV4-1 and TRBJ1-2; tentative D call: TRBD1 (5 bases). The CDR3 has 16 residues. Germline CDR1 MGHRA, CDR2 YSYEKL. Trimming removed 4 bases from V and 4 bases from J, with 19 bases in between.

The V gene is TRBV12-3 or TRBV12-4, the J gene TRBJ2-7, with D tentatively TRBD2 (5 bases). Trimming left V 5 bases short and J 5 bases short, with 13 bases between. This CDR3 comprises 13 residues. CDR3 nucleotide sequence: TGTGCCAGCAGTATCCGGGAAGGCCACGAGCAGTACTTC. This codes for CASSIREGHEQYF.

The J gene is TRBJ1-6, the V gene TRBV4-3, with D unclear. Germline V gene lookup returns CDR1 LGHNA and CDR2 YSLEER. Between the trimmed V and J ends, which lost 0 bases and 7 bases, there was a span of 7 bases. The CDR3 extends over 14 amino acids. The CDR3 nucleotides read TGCGCCAGCAGCCAAGATATCAGGAATTCACCCCTCCACTTT. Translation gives CASSQDIRNSPLHF.

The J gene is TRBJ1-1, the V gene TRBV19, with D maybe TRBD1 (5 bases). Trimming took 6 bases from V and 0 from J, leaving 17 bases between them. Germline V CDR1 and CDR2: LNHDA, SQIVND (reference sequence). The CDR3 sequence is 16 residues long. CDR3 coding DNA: TGTGCCAGTAGCCCAGACAGAATCGGAATGAACACTGAAGCTTTCTTT. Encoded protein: CASSPDRIGMNTEAFF.